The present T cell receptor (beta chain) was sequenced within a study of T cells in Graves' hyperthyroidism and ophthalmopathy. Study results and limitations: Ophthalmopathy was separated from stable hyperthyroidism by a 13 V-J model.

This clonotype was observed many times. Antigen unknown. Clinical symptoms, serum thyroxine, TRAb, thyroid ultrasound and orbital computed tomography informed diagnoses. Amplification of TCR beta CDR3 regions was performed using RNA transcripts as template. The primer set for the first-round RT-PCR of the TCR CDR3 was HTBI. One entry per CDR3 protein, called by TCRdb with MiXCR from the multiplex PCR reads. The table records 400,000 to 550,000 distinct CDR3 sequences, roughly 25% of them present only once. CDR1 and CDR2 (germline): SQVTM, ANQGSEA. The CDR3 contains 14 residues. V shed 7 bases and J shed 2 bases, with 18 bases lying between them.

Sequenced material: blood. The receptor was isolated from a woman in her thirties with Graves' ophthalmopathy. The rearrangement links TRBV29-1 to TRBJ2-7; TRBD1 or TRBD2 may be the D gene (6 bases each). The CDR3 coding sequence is TGCAGCGCGTCGTCACGGGGGCTCACCTACGAGCAGTACTTC. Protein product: CSASSRGLTYEQYF.